These T cell receptor beta chains were read from a single sample in a study of cytomegalovirus exposure and HLA in healthy donors. Libraries were prepared by immunoSEQ multiplex PCR; TCRdb keeps only in-frame clonotypes and omits some of them. Here the sample spans about 190,000 clones, 81% being singletons. Sequencing was carried out using PBMCs. These receptors all stem from a man younger than 35 in good health and CMV-seronegative. The CDR3 runs from the conserved cysteine through the conserved F or W. D genes are given only for firm matches. Clone size is given for some rows only: seen once, a few or many times, or a class if the clone is expanded.

v_gene,j_gene,d_gene,abundance,CDR3nt,CDR3aa
TRBV5-1,TRBJ2-5,.,.,TGCGCCAGCAGCTTGAAGGCAGGACTCCAAGAGACCCAGTACTTC,CASSLKAGLQETQYF
TRBV11-2,TRBJ2-7,TRBD2,.,TGTGCCAGCAGCCTCGTGCTAGCGGAGTCCTACGAGCAGTACTTC,CASSLVLAESYEQYF
TRBV4-3,TRBJ1-6,.,few,TGCGCCAGCAGCCAAGAGGACAGAGCAACACCCCTCCACTTT,CASSQEDRATPLHF
TRBV7-2,TRBJ2-1,TRBD2,.,TGTGCCAGCAGCTGGGTGGGGGGGAGAGTCTACAATGAGCAGTTCTTC,CASSWVGGRVYNEQFF
TRBV19,TRBJ1-4,.,.,TGTGCCAGTAGTATCACAGGGATCAGTGAAAAACTGTTTTTT,CASSITGISEKLFF
TRBV4-2,TRBJ2-1,.,.,TGTGCCAGCGGCCAAGTAACCAGGGACTATGAGCAGTTCTTC,CASGQVTRDYEQFF
TRBV19,TRBJ1-2,.,.,TGTGCCAGTAGTAGGACAGACTATGGCTACACCTTC,CASSRTDYGYTF
TRBV5-4,TRBJ2-2,TRBD1,once,TGTGCCAGCAGCCCATCGAGGACAGGGGGCTTATGGACCGGGGAGCTGTTTTTT,CASSPSRTGGLWTGELFF
TRBV29-1,TRBJ1-5,.,few,TGCAGCGCCCGGACAGAAAATCAGCCCCAGCATTTT,CSARTENQPQHF
TRBV7-2,TRBJ2-7,.,.,TGTGCCAGCAGCTTAATCCAGTACGAGCAGTACTTC,CASSLIQYEQYF
TRBV10-2,TRBJ2-3,TRBD1,.,TGCGCCAGCACCTCTGAGACAGGGGGCGTATCCGATACGCAGTATTTT,CASTSETGGVSDTQYF
TRBV4-1,TRBJ2-5,TRBD1,.,TGCGCCAGCAGCCCGGACAGGGGAACCCGAGAGACCCAGTACTTC,CASSPDRGTRETQYF
TRBV7-2,TRBJ2-7,.,.,TGTGCCAGCAGCTCCTCTTCGGTCGCCTACGAGCAGTACTTC,CASSSSSVAYEQYF
TRBV10-1,TRBJ2-7,TRBD2,.,TGCGCCAGCAGTGAGGGGAGGGAAATTCCTACCTACGAGCAGTACTTC,CASSEGREIPTYEQYF
TRBV13,TRBJ2-7,TRBD1,.,TGTGCCAGCAGCTCGGATACCGGGACAGAAGATTTGGAGCAGTACTTC,CASSSDTGTEDLEQYF
TRBV4-1,TRBJ1-5,TRBD1,few,TGCGCCAGCAGCCAAGGGACAGGGAACAATCAGCCCCAGCATTTT,CASSQGTGNNQPQHF
TRBV7-9,TRBJ1-1,.,.,TGTGCCAGCACCAAAGTCCGGGAACAGGGTGAAGCTTTCTTT,CASTKVREQGEAFF
TRBV5-5,TRBJ1-4,.,.,TGTGCCAGCAGCTTCCCCGGGTATAATGAAAAACTGTTTTTT,CASSFPGYNEKLFF
TRBV6-5,TRBJ2-5,.,.,TGTGCCAGCAGCCCGGGTGGAGAGACCCAGTACTTC,CASSPGGETQYF
TRBV29-1,TRBJ2-7,.,.,TGCAGCGTTGAAGGAACGTACTCCTACGAGCAGTACTTC,CSVEGTYSYEQYF
TRBV5-6,TRBJ2-1,.,.,TGTGCCAGCAGCTTGGCAAGACAGATCAATGAGCAGTTCTTC,CASSLARQINEQFF
TRBV7-9,TRBJ1-1,.,.,TGTGCCAGCTCCCTCTTCCAAGGGGCCCACACTGAAGCTTTCTTT,CASSLFQGAHTEAFF
TRBV7-6,TRBJ2-2,TRBD2,.,TGTGCCAGCAGCTTGACTAGCGGGAGTAGGACCGGGGAGCTGTTTTTT,CASSLTSGSRTGELFF
TRBV7-9,TRBJ1-1,TRBD1,once,TGTGCCAGCAGCTACGGACAGGGGAGAACTGAAGCTTTCTTT,CASSYGQGRTEAFF
TRBV12-1,TRBJ2-5,.,.,TGTGCCAGCAGCTTCATATTAGCGGACCAAGAGACCCAGTACTTC,CASSFILADQETQYF
TRBV6-6,TRBJ2-5,.,.,TGTGCCAGCAGTTACTCGCCGGGACTCCAAGAGACCCAGTACTTC,CASSYSPGLQETQYF
TRBV4-3,TRBJ2-5,.,once,TGCGCCAGCAGCCAAGATTCACGCGGGCCTCAAGAGACCCAGTACTTC,CASSQDSRGPQETQYF
TRBV11-3,TRBJ2-1,.,.,TGTGCCAGCAGCCTAACGGGACTCCGCGACAATGAGCAGTTCTTC,CASSLTGLRDNEQFF
TRBV6-5,TRBJ2-5,TRBD2,.,TGTGCCAGCAGTTACTCAGTGCGGGAGGGGACCCAGTACTTC,CASSYSVREGTQYF
TRBV2,TRBJ2-5,TRBD2,few,TGTGCCAGCAGTGACGTGCGGGGGATTCAGGAGACCCAGTACTTC,CASSDVRGIQETQYF
TRBV27,TRBJ1-1,.,.,TGTGCCAGCAGGAATAGATTGAACACTGAAGCTTTCTTT,CASRNRLNTEAFF
TRBV9,TRBJ2-7,.,.,TGTGCCAGCAGCCCCCGAGTGCAGGGTTACGAGCAGTACTTC,CASSPRVQGYEQYF
TRBV29-1,TRBJ1-2,.,.,TGCAGCGTTCGTCCTCTATTTGGTGGCTACACCTTC,CSVRPLFGGYTF
TRBV7-2,TRBJ2-7,TRBD1,.,TGTGCCAGCAACATTGACAGGGTGAACGAGCAGTACTTC,CASNIDRVNEQYF
TRBV5-5,TRBJ2-7,.,few,TGTGCCAGCAGCTTTTTTACGGGAGACTACGAGCAGTACTTC,CASSFFTGDYEQYF
TRBV28,TRBJ2-3,TRBD2,.,TGTGCCAGCAGTCCATACCCCGGACTAGCGGGCCTCACAGATACGCAGTATTTT,CASSPYPGLAGLTDTQYF
TRBV18,TRBJ2-1,.,once,TGTGCCAGCTCCCCAGGGGCCTCACTCAATGAGCAGTTCTTC,CASSPGASLNEQFF
TRBV6-1,TRBJ2-7,TRBD2,once,TGTGCCAGCAGTGAAATGGGCGGGAGCTACTACGAGCAGTACTTC,CASSEMGGSYYEQYF
TRBV30,TRBJ2-1,TRBD1,.,TGTGCCTGGGGGACAGGGACATTCCAGTTCTTC,CAWGTGTFQFF
TRBV30,TRBJ2-7,TRBD1,.,TGTGCCTGGAGTGTACGACAGGGGGGTTTTTTTGTGGACGAGCAGTACTTC,CAWSVRQGGFFVDEQYF
TRBV14,TRBJ2-3,.,.,TGTGCCAGCAGCCAAGTTTCAGGGGTTATCACAGATACGCAGTATTTT,CASSQVSGVITDTQYF
TRBV7-3,TRBJ1-1,.,few,TGTGCCAGCAGCTTTGAGGGATTGAACACTGAAGCTTTCTTT,CASSFEGLNTEAFF
TRBV2,TRBJ1-3,.,.,TGTGCCAGCAGCCCCCAGGCAATCTCTGGAAACACCATATATTTT,CASSPQAISGNTIYF
TRBV15,TRBJ2-3,TRBD2,.,TGTGCCACCAGCAGAGATGCGGTAGCGGGAGATACGCAGTATTTT,CATSRDAVAGDTQYF
TRBV5-6,TRBJ2-7,TRBD1,.,TGTGCCAGCAGCTTGTCACAGGGGATTTACGAGCAGTACTTC,CASSLSQGIYEQYF
TRBV6-5,TRBJ2-7,TRBD2,.,TGTGCCAGCAGTGCTCCCGGGACCGGGGGGTACGAGCAGTACTTC,CASSAPGTGGYEQYF
TRBV7-2,TRBJ1-4,.,.,TGTGCCAGCTCATCCGAGGGAACCGACGGGAATGAAAAACTGTTTTTT,CASSSEGTDGNEKLFF
TRBV7-8,TRBJ2-3,.,.,TGTGCCTCAATGCGGGGAGAGAACACAGATACGCAGTATTTT,CASMRGENTDTQYF
TRBV6-1,TRBJ1-1,.,.,TGTGCCACTACCAGGCGGGGGAGCACTGAAGCTTTCTTT,CATTRRGSTEAFF
TRBV11-2,TRBJ2-2,.,.,TGTGCCAGCAGCTTAGAAGGGGCGTTAAGGACCGGGGAGCTGTTTTTT,CASSLEGALRTGELFF
TRBV9,TRBJ2-5,.,.,TGTGCCAGCAGCGTAGATACGAGCCAAGAGACCCAGTACTTC,CASSVDTSQETQYF
TRBV5-1,TRBJ2-2,TRBD1,.,TGCGCCAGCAGCTTGTCCGGGACAGGGGGGTCCGGGGAGCTGTTTTTT,CASSLSGTGGSGELFF
TRBV5-4,TRBJ1-3,TRBD1,.,TGTGCCAGCAGCATGGACAGGGGGGCCTCTGGAAACACCATATATTTT,CASSMDRGASGNTIYF
TRBV5-6,TRBJ1-4,TRBD1,.,TGTGCCAGCAGCTTGGTAGGGACAGGGAGACAGGAAAAACTGTTTTTT,CASSLVGTGRQEKLFF
TRBV27,TRBJ1-5,.,few,TGTGCCAGCAGTTTAAGACAGACTAGCAATCAGCCCCAGCATTTT,CASSLRQTSNQPQHF
TRBV29-1,TRBJ2-5,TRBD1,.,TGCAGCGTAAAGGGACAGGGTTATCGAGAGACCCAGTACTTC,CSVKGQGYRETQYF